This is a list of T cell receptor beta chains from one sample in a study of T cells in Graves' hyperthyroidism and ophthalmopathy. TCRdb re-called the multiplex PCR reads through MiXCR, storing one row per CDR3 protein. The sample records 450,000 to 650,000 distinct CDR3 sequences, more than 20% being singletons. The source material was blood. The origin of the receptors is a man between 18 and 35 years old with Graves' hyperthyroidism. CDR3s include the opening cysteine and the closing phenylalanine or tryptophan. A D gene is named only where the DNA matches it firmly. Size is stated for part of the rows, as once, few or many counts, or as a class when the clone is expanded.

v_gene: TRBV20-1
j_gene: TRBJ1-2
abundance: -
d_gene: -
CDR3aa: CSATLGVRYGYTF
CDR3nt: TGCAGTGCTACTTTGGGGGTACGATATGGCTACACCTTC

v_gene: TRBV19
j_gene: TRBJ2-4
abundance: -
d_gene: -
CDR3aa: CASSILGITKNIQYF
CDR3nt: TGTGCCAGTAGTATCTTGGGGATCACCAAAAACATTCAGTACTTC

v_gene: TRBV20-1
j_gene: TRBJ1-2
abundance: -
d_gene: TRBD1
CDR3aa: CSATPTGAGYGYTF
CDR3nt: TGCAGTGCTACACCCACAGGGGCGGGCTATGGCTACACCTTC

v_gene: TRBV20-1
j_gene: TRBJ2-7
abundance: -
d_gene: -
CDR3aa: CSARDLGPYEQYF
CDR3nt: TGCAGTGCTAGAGATCTGGGACCTTACGAGCAGTACTTC

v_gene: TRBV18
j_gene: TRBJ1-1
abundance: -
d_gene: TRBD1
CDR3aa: CASSSGTDSAVAFF
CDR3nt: TGTGCCAGCTCGTCCGGGACAGACTCGGCGGTAGCTTTCTTT

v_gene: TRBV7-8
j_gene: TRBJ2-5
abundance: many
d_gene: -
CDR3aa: CASSLGGPRGTQYF
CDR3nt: TGTGCCAGCAGCTTGGGGGGGCCGAGGGGGACCCAGTACTTC

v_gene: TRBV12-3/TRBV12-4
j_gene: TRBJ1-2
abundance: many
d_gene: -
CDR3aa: CASSAKHRDGGYTF
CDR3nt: TGTGCCAGCAGTGCCAAGCACAGGGATGGAGGCTACACCTTC

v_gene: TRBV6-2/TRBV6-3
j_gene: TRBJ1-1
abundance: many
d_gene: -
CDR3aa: CASRTSADTEAFF
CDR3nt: TGTGCCAGCAGAACATCGGCGGACACTGAAGCTTTCTTT

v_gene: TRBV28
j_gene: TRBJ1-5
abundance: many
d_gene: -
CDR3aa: CASSWDGNQPQHF
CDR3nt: TGTGCCAGCAGCTGGGACGGCAATCAGCCCCAGCATTTT

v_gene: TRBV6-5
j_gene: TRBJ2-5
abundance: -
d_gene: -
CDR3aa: CASSYLSGLETQYF
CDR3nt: TGTGCCAGCAGTTACTTGTCCGGGTTAGAGACCCAGTACTTC

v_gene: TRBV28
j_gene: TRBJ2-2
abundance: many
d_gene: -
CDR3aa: CASSFNAGGSNTSNTGELFF
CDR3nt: TGTGCCAGCAGTTTTAATGCTGGGGGTTCCAACACCTCGAACACCGGGGAGCTGTTTTTT

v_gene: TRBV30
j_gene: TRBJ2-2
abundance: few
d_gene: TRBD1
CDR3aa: CASRGRGHDGELFF
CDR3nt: TGTGCCTCTCGAGGTAGGGGGCACGACGGGGAGCTGTTTTTT

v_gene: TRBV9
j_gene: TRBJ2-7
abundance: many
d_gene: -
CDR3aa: CASSPGAGRGGRHYEQYF
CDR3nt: TGTGCCAGCAGCCCTGGGGCGGGTCGCGGGGGCAGGCACTACGAGCAGTACTTC

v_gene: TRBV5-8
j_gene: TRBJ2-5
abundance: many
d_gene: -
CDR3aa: CASSLGSGFVFKKTQYF
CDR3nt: TGTGCCAGCAGCTTGGGCTCAGGGTTCGTTTTCAAAAAGACCCAGTACTTC

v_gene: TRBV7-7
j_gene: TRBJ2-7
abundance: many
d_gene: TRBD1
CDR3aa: CASSLAPDREKYF
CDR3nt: TGTGCCAGCAGCTTAGCGCCCGACAGGGAGAAGTACTTC

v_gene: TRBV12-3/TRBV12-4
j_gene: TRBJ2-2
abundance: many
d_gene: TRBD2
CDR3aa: CASSPSSGQNTGELFF
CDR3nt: TGTGCCAGCAGTCCCTCTAGCGGGCAAAACACCGGGGAGCTGTTTTTT

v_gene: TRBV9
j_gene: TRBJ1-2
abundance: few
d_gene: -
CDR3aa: CASSVGGGHGYTF
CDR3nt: TGTGCCAGCAGCGTAGGGGGGGGGCATGGCTACACCTTC

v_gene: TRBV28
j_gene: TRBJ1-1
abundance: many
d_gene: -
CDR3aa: CASSSKAYGETEAFF
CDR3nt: TGTGCCAGCAGTTCAAAGGCGTACGGAGAGACTGAAGCTTTCTTT

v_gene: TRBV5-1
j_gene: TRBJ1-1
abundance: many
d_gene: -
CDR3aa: CASSLEPMNTEAFF
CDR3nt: TGCGCCAGCAGCTTGGAACCGATGAACACTGAAGCTTTCTTT

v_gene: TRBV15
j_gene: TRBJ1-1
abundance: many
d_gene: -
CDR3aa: CATSRGGGNTEAFF
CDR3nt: TGTGCCACCAGCAGAGGGGGGGGGAACACTGAAGCTTTCTTT

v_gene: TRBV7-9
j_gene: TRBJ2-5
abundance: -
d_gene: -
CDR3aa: CASSPPAQETQYF
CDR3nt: TGTGCCAGCAGCCCCCCGGCACAAGAGACCCAGTACTTC

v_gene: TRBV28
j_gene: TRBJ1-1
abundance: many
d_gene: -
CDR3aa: CASRFMGGNTEAFF
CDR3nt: TGTGCCAGCAGATTTATGGGGGGGAACACTGAAGCTTTCTTT

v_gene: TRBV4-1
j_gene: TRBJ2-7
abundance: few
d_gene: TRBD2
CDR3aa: CASSQDLRGGTYEQYF
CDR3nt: TGCGCCAGCAGCCAAGATTTGCGGGGGGGAACCTACGAGCAGTACTTC

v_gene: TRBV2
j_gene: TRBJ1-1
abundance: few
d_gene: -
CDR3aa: CASSGARGLAAFF
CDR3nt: TGTGCCAGCAGTGGGGCCCGGGGCCTGGCGGCTTTCTTT

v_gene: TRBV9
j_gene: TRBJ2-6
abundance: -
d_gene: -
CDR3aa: CASSALTGASGANVLTF
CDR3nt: TGTGCCAGCAGCGCGCTAACAGGAGCCTCTGGGGCCAACGTCCTGACTTTC

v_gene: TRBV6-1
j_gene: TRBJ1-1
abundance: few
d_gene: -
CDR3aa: CASNPVRGAVTEAFF
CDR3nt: TGTGCCAGCAACCCCGTACGGGGGGCGGTCACTGAAGCTTTCTTT

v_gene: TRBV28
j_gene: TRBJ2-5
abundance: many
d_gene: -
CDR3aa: CASSSPSQLETQYF
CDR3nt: TGTGCCAGCAGTTCTCCCTCCCAGCTGGAGACCCAGTACTTC

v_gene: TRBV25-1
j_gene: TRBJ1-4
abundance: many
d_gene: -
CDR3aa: CASSESSSRSAEKLFF
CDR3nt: TGTGCCAGCAGTGAGTCGTCCTCGCGTTCGGCTGAAAAACTGTTTTTT

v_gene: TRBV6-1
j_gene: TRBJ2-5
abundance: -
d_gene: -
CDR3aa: CASMRVLLPRETQYF
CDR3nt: TGTGCCAGCATGAGAGTGCTCCTCCCCCGGGAGACCCAGTACTTC

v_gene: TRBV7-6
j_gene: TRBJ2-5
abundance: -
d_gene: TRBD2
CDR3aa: CASSLGASGAAGTQYF
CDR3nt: TGTGCCAGCAGCTTAGGGGCTAGCGGGGCCGCAGGGACCCAGTACTTC

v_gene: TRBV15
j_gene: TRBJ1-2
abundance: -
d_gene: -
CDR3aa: CATSRGDTFNYGYTF
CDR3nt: TGTGCCACCAGCAGAGGGGACACCTTTAACTATGGCTACACCTTC

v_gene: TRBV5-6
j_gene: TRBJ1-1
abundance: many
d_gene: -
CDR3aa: CASTGMSGTEAFF
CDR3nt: TGTGCCAGCACTGGCATGTCGGGGACTGAAGCTTTCTTT

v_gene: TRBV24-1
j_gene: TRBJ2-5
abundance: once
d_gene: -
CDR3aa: CATSDATGGETQYF
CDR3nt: TGTGCCACCAGTGACGCTACAGGCGGGGAGACCCAGTACTTC

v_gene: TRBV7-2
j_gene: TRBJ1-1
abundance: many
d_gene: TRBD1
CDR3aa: CASSLAGTAENTEAFF
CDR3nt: TGTGCCAGCAGCTTAGCTGGGACAGCCGAGAACACTGAAGCTTTCTTT

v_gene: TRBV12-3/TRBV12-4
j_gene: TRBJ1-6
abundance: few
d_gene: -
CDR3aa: CASSLNVGNNSPLHF
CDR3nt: TGTGCCAGCAGTTTAAACGTGGGGAACAATTCACCCCTCCACTTT

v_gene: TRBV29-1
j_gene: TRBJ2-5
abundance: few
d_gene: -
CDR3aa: CSVERSKRGEETQYF
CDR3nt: TGCAGCGTTGAACGATCGAAGCGAGGGGAAGAGACCCAGTACTTC

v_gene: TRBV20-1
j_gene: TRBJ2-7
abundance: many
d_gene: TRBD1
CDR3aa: CSAGGQGHNEQYF
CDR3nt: TGCAGTGCTGGAGGACAGGGTCACAACGAGCAGTACTTC

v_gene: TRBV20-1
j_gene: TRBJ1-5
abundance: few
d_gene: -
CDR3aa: CSASRSALGGAGQPQHF
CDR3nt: TGCAGTGCTAGCCGGTCGGCACTGGGGGGGGCAGGTCAGCCCCAGCATTTT

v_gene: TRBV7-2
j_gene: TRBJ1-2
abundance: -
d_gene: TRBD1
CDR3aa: CASSLQGGGGYGYTF
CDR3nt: TGTGCCAGCAGCTTACAGGGGGGCGGTGGCTATGGCTACACCTTC

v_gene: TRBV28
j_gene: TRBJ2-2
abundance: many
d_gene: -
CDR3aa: CASSSDLRSTGELFF
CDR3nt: TGTGCCAGCAGTTCAGATCTCCGAAGCACCGGGGAGCTGTTTTTT

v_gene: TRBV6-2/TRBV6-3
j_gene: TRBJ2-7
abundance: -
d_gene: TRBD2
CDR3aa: CASRALAGESYEQYF
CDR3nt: TGTGCCAGCAGAGCTCTAGCGGGAGAGTCCTACGAGCAGTACTTC